These 20 T cell receptor beta chains originate from one sample sequenced in a study of regulatory T cells in long-lasting Graves disease (dated by TCRdb to about 2021). Libraries came from multiplex PCR. The instrument was an Illumina HiSeq 4000. CDR3 regions were amplified by Arm-PCR with iRepertoire HTBI primers to construct TCR beta libraries. The public reads were run again by TCRdb, first through fastp at Q25 and then through MiXCR, and only productive beta chains were kept. A single entry per CDR3 protein holds the most common genes and DNA from its merged rows. For this sample the table gives about 470,000 distinct CDR3 sequences, of which 20% to 25% were detected only once. The top ten constitute over 6% of the sample. The sample's time point label is to be understood as: persistent/refractory GD, antithyroid drugs over 5 years with positive TRAb. RNA was extracted from PBMCs in TRIzol for both TCR sequencing and RNA sequencing.

Source: peripheral blood mononuclear cells (PBMCs), taken when the disease was refractory, from a patient treated with antithyroid drugs. These TCRs come from a female donor with Graves disease.

The chain carries TRBV11-3 and TRBJ2-7; D tentatively fits TRBD1 or TRBD2 (6 bases each). The CDR3 totals 15 residues. Per germline, CDR1 SGHNT and CDR2 YENEEA. Deletions cut 4 bases from V and 3 bases from J, with 16 bases between. The CDR3 nucleotides are TGTGCCAGCAGCTGGCCGGGGGCCCTGAACTACGAGCAGTACTTC. It specifies CASSWPGALNYEQYF.

This clonotype was counted only a few times. The chain links TRBV12-3 or TRBV12-4 to TRBJ2-2, with 12 bases lining up with TRBD2. The V gene end was trimmed by 6 bases and the J gene end by 3 bases; junction bases not matched to a gene: 2. The CDR3 has 15 residues. The CDR3: CASRGLAGYTGELFF. The CDR3 nucleotides read TGTGCCAGCAGGGGACTAGCGGGTTACACCGGGGAGCTGTTTTTT.

In the case of this clonotype: This may come from a read error, since a much larger clone is one base off. J is TRBJ1-1 and V is TRBV6-1; possibly TRBD1 for D (5 bases). The CDR3 has 16 residues. The V gene's germline CDR1 is MNHNS and CDR2 SASEGT. The DNA of the CDR3 is TGTGCCAGCACTACCCTTGGTGGTAGTGGGGGTTTGGAAGCTTCCTTT. Its translation is CASTTLGGSGGLEASF.

This clonotype was recorded at least ten times. The chain couples TRBV10-3 to TRBJ1-2; a weak D match, TRBD1 (6 bases). Per the germline V gene, CDR1 is ENHRY and CDR2 is SYGVKD. Trimming removed 4 bases from V and 7 bases from J, with 16 bases in between. This CDR3 is 14 amino acids long. CDR3 nucleotide sequence: TGTGCCATCAGTGGAACGAGGGACAATTCTGGCTACACCTTC. It specifies CAISGTRDNSGYTF.

This clonotype was seen ten or more times. V gene TRBV29-1 combines with J gene TRBJ1-2; 8 bases agree with TRBD1. V dropped 6 bases and J dropped 3; count of bases not matched to a gene: 9. CDR1 SQVTM and CDR2 ANQGSEA come from the germline V gene. The CDR3 spans 14 residues. The CDR3 region is CSVVDREGDYGYTF. The CDR3, as DNA: TGCAGCGTGGTGGACAGGGAGGGCGACTATGGCTACACCTTC.

The chain joins TRBV3-1 to TRBJ1-5; D gene uncertain. CDR3 length: 15 residues. Germline V gene sequence: CDR1 LGHDT, CDR2 YNNKEL (reference sequence). V dropped 0 bases and J dropped 4 bases, with 10 bases sitting between them. This CDR3 reads CASSQDPGKNQPQHF. The CDR3 DNA reads as TGTGCCAGCAGCCAAGATCCGGGGAAAAATCAGCCCCAGCATTTT.

J is TRBJ1-2 and V is TRBV4-2; the D gene is possibly TRBD1 (5 bases). The CDR3 is 15 amino acids. The germline CDR1 and CDR2 sequences are LGHNA and YNFKEQ. V lost 0 bases to trimming and J lost 4 bases, with 12 bases between them. The CDR3 region is CASSQDYGRGYGYTF. In DNA form, the CDR3 reads TGTGCCAGCAGCCAAGATTATGGGAGGGGCTATGGCTACACCTTC.

This clonotype was observed a handful of times. The rearrangement links TRBV20-1 to TRBJ2-2; 16 positions agree with TRBD2. CDR1 is DFQATT, CDR2 SNEGSKA, per germline (reference sequence). This CDR3 comprises 20 residues. V lost 5 bases, J lost 1 base, and 13 bases stayed unmatched. CDR3 coding DNA: TGCAGTGCTCGGGTAGTCCCGGGACTAGCGGGGGGGCGGAACACCGGGGAGCTGTTTTTT. Translated, it gives CSARVVPGLAGGRNTGELFF.

This clonotype was seen repeatedly, ten times or more. V and J are TRBV6-1 and TRBJ1-4; 7 bases fit TRBD1. The CDR3 loop spans 19 amino acids. Losses at the gene ends were 6 bases for V and 0 bases for J; bases not matched to a gene: 16. CDR1 and CDR2 (germline): MNHNS, SASEGT. The CDR3 DNA is TGTGCCAGCAGCTTGAGCTCTCCGGGACAGCTTGCAACTAATGAAAAACTGTTTTTT. It is translated as CASSLSSPGQLATNEKLFF.

This clonotype has more than one count but fewer than ten. The gene calls are TRBV11-3 and TRBJ2-1, with D unclear. V was shortened by 0 bases and J by 0 bases, with 12 bases between the two germline ends. This CDR3 contains 17 residues. Germline CDR1 reads SGHNT; CDR2 reads YENEEA. This CDR3 reads CASSLDQRRNSYNEQFF. In DNA form, the CDR3 reads TGTGCCAGCAGCTTAGATCAGAGGCGGAACTCCTACAATGAGCAGTTCTTC.

This clonotype showed up many times. The chain recombines TRBV28 with TRBJ2-7; D remains unclear. The V and J ends lost 7 bases and 1 base respectively, with 14 bases between them. CDR1 MDHEN and CDR2 SYDVKM come from the germline V gene. The CDR3 length is 14 residues. For the CDR3, the DNA is TGTGCCAGCATCAAATCCGGTGGGTCCTACGAGCAGTACTTC. Amino acids: CASIKSGGSYEQYF.

This clonotype turned up a few times. This may arise from a read error, as a much more abundant clone is one base away. The V call is TRBV11-2, the J call TRBJ2-2; TRBD2 matches at 7 bases. The germline gives CDR1 SGHAT, CDR2 FQNNGV. The V and J ends lost 5 bases and 6 bases, in that order; junction bases with no gene match: 15. The CDR3 length is 17 residues. CDR3 amino acids: CASSPLGRAPRAGELFF. The DNA for the CDR3 is TGTGCCAGCAGCCCCCTAGGGAGGGCCCCAAGGGCCGGGGAGCTGTTTTTT.

A few counts support this clonotype. The chain recombines TRBV4-3 with TRBJ1-6; D call uncertain. V was trimmed by 0 bases and J by 9 bases, leaving 9 bases between them. The germline V gene encodes CDR1 LGHNA and CDR2 YSLEER. The length of the CDR3 is 14 residues. CDR3 amino acids: CASSQDLAGSPLHF. The DNA of the CDR3 is TGCGCCAGCAGCCAAGACCTTGCTGGTTCACCCCTCCACTTT.

The chain combines TRBV3-1 with TRBJ2-5; the match to TRBD2 covers 12 bases. The CDR3 sequence is 16 residues long. Germline V CDR1 and CDR2: LGHDT, YNNKEL (reference sequence). Trimming cost V 4 bases and J 4 bases; bases outside gene matches: 7. CDR3: CASSPSGRALGETQYF. CDR3 nucleotide sequence: TGTGCCAGCAGCCCTAGCGGGAGGGCCTTAGGAGAGACCCAGTACTTC.

Concerning this clonotype itself: Possible read error: a much larger clone is one base away. The chain is built from TRBV24-1 and TRBJ2-5, with 11 bases that match TRBD1. V trimming: 6 bases; J trimming: 7 bases; junction bases outside the gene matches: 6. Germline lookup yields CDR1 KGHDR and CDR2 SFDVKD. This CDR3 region has 14 residues. The CDR3 sequence is CATSPGTGGGTQYF. CDR3 nucleotide sequence: TGTGCCACCAGTCCCGGGACAGGGGGGGGGACCCAGTACTTC.

This clonotype was detected ten times or more. A read error may explain this, as a much larger clone is one base away. The J gene is TRBJ2-7, the V gene TRBV7-9; 8 positions match TRBD1. J gave up 2 bases and V 1 base, and 1 base lay outside the gene matches. CDR1 and CDR2 (germline): SEHNR, FQNEAQ (reference sequence). This CDR3 is built from 14 residues. CDR3 nucleotide sequence: TGTGCCAGCAGCTTAGTGGGACAGGCCTACGAGCAGTACTTC. Residues: CASSLVGQAYEQYF.

This clonotype was observed many times. The J gene is TRBJ1-4, the V gene TRBV2, with D unclear. This CDR3 has 14 residues. Germline V gene data show CDR1 as SNHLY and CDR2 as FYNNEI. Trimming stripped 1 base from V and 5 bases from J, with 8 bases between. CDR3 bases: TGTGCCAGCAGTGAAGTCTCCCGGAATGAAAAACTGTTTTTT. Residues: CASSEVSRNEKLFF. The entire variable domain, with the rest obtained from reference TRBV2 and TRBJ1-4, is as follows: EPEVTQTPSHQVTQMGQEVILRCVPISNHLYFYWYRQILGQKVEFLVSFYNNEISEKSEIFDDQFSVERPDGSNFTLKIRSTKLEDSAMYFCASSEVSRNEKLFFGSGTQLSVL.

This clonotype was recorded a few times. V is TRBV19 and J is TRBJ1-1; D gene uncertain. The CDR3 is made up of 13 amino acids. Looked up from germline, CDR1 is LNHDA and CDR2 is SQIVND (reference sequence). V was cut by 3 bases and J by 1 base, with 6 bases left in between. CDR3 DNA: TGTGCCAGTAGTATGGGCGCGAACACTGAAGCTTTCTTT. Amino acid sequence: CASSMGANTEAFF. Supplemented by reference TRBV19 and TRBJ1-1, the full variable domain reads DGGITQSPKYLFRKEGQNVTLSCEQNLNHDAMYWYRQDPGQGLRLIYYSQIVNDFQKGDIAEGYSVSREKKESFPLTVTSAQKNPTAFYLCASSMGANTEAFFGQGTRLTVV.

This clonotype was recorded many times. The chain is built from TRBV29-1 and TRBJ2-5; a weak D match, TRBD1 (6 bases). There are 14 residues in the CDR3. Germline loops: CDR1 SQVTM, CDR2 ANQGSEA. V was clipped by 6 bases and J by 4 bases, with 18 bases between them. The CDR3 coding sequence is TGCAGCGTCTCCCCTAGGGGGAAAAGAGAGACCCAGTACTTC. Translating gives CSVSPRGKRETQYF.

This clonotype was seen only a few times. The V call is TRBV6-2 or TRBV6-3, the J call TRBJ2-1; the match to TRBD2 covers 9 bases. The junction had 12 bases not matched to a gene; V was cut back by 7 bases and J by 8 bases. This CDR3 region has 15 residues. Germline V gives CDR1 MNHEY, CDR2 SVGEGT. The CDR3, as DNA: TGTGCCAGCATTAAGGAGAGCGGGAGGAGCTATGAGCAGTTCTTC. Amino acid sequence: CASIKESGRSYEQFF.